Listed below are T cell receptor beta chains from one sample, sequenced in a study of control samples from healthy donors and cancer patients. TCRdb's copy holds only in-frame clones and misses some; the assay was immunoSEQ multiplex PCR. The data show about 190,000 clones, roughly nine tenths seen once. Source material: blood. Every receptor here comes from a young man in good health. The conserved cysteine and the conserved F or W are not part of the CDR3 here.

v_call	cdr3_length	j_call	cdr3_aa
TRBV10-1	6	TRBJ2-7	ASSEQY
TRBV24-1	12	TRBJ1-2	ATSKADRNYGYT
TRBV18	10	TRBJ2-7	ASSQRTGEGY
TRBV5-6	13	TRBJ2-2	ASSLEPRGTGELF
TRBV5-1	13	TRBJ2-3	ASSLRAGLTDTQY
TRBV19	12	TRBJ1-1	ASSIGIGNTEAF
TRBV5-1	12	TRBJ1-2	ASSSRDSGYGYT
TRBV30	12	TRBJ1-3	AWNHGTPGNTIY
TRBV11-3	13	TRBJ1-5	ASSFLTGVTKPQH
TRBV5-1	14	TRBJ1-3	ASSQWTGGSGNTIY
TRBV6-5	12	TRBJ1-2	ASTRDGRNYGYT
TRBV10-3	11	TRBJ2-7	AINRQGGREQY
TRBV5-1	14	TRBJ2-2	ASSGGTGDNTGELF
TRBV2	15	TRBJ2-7	ASSDNSRGAVPYEQY
TRBV24-1	12	TRBJ2-3	ATSDGGFTDTQY
TRBV18	15	TRBJ1-1	ASSPRLGQGMNTEAF
TRBV2	12	TRBJ1-1	ASTLLPMNTEAF
TRBV30	12	TRBJ1-3	AWSVISSGNTIY
TRBV7-8	13	TRBJ2-1	ASSLMSLNYNEQF
TRBV9	10	TRBJ2-1	ASSARVDEQF
TRBV11-2	14	TRBJ2-1	ASSLEGRSSYNEQF
TRBV27	14	TRBJ2-7	ASSFGGTGMDYEQY
TRBV7-6	13	TRBJ2-3	ASSLQSSGTDTQY
TRBV18	14	TRBJ2-4	ASSFTGRLAKNIQY